One TCR beta chain is described in this entry. The data derive from a study of T cell changes during pregnancy in multiple sclerosis. This CDR3 has 15 amino acids. V was pared by 7 bases and J by 3 bases, with 7 bases of the junction left unmatched. Germline V CDR1 and CDR2: LNHDA, SQIVND (reference sequence). Measured with immunoSEQ multiplex PCR; TCRdb has only the in-frame clones, and not every one. The sample shows about 73,000 clones, 75% to 90% of them seen only once. The rearrangement joins TRBV19 to TRBJ1-3; 9 bases are shared with TRBD1. The TCR originated in a female donor in good health, enrolled as a control in a pregnancy study. Source: peripheral blood, taken after pregnancy. The CDR3 here is CASTPTGGFGNTIYF. The DNA for the CDR3 is TGTGCCAGTACCCCGACAGGGGGTTTTGGAAACACCATATATTTT.